The rows below give T cell receptor beta chains drawn from one sample of a study of blood T cell repertoires in COVID-19. The table came from immunoSEQ multiplex PCR; TCRdb's copy has only in-frame clones and leaves some out. The sample comprises 50,000 to 60,000 clones, 70% to 90% of which are singletons, and around 27% rests with the top ten. Source material: peripheral blood. Every receptor here comes from a human donor in a cohort sampled during active COVID-19. CDR3s include the opening cysteine and the closing phenylalanine or tryptophan. D genes are given only for firm matches. The size of a clone is reported for some rows only, either as once, few or many, or as a class for expanded clones.

D gene,V gene,clone size,J gene,CDR3 protein,CDR3 DNA
TRBD2,TRBV2,-,TRBJ2-5,CASSTNGGETQYF,TGTGCCAGCAGCACAAACGGGGGGGAGACCCAGTACTTC
-,TRBV6-2/TRBV6-3,-,TRBJ2-3,CASSYYLRDTQYF,TGTGCCAGCAGTTACTACCTCCGGGATACGCAGTATTTT
-,TRBV7-9,-,TRBJ2-5,CASSLLGGRKTQYF,TGTGCCAGCAGCTTATTGGGAGGACGGAAGACCCAGTACTTC
TRBD2,TRBV14,-,TRBJ2-1,CASNGGIGANSYNEQFF,TGTGCCAGCAACGGGGGGATAGGGGCAAACTCCTACAATGAGCAGTTCTTC
-,TRBV5-1,-,TRBJ1-1,CASSFWGQGTEAFF,TGCGCCAGCAGCTTTTGGGGGCAGGGCACTGAAGCTTTCTTT
TRBD2,TRBV12-5,-,TRBJ2-1,CASGPLAVSSYNEQFF,TGTGCTAGTGGTCCACTAGCGGTTAGCTCCTACAATGAGCAGTTCTTC
TRBD1,TRBV28,-,TRBJ2-3,CASSTTGTGSDTQYF,TGTGCCAGCAGTACCACCGGGACAGGGTCAGATACGCAGTATTTT
-,TRBV2,-,TRBJ2-1,CASSGVQGTYNEQFF,TGTGCCAGCAGTGGGGTGCAGGGAACCTACAATGAGCAGTTCTTC
-,TRBV11-2,-,TRBJ1-2,CASSTRGTDGYTF,TGTGCCAGCAGCACCCGGGGAACTGATGGCTACACCTTC
-,TRBV29-1,-,TRBJ2-2,CSVEVEGRGNGELFF,TGCAGCGTTGAAGTGGAGGGGAGGGGGAACGGGGAGCTGTTTTTT
-,TRBV7-9,-,TRBJ2-2,CASSLDSGELFF,TGTGCCAGCAGCTTGGACTCCGGGGAGCTGTTTTTT
-,TRBV5-3,-,TRBJ1-3,CARGPRGWERNTIYF,TGTGCCAGAGGACCCAGAGGGTGGGAAAGAAACACCATATATTTT
TRBD2,TRBV7-6,-,TRBJ2-1,CASSSRSSGGTMKQFF,TGTGCCAGCAGCTCACGGTCTAGCGGGGGGACAATGAAGCAGTTCTTC
-,TRBV4-1,few,TRBJ2-7,CASSQPEGRYEQYF,TGCGCCAGCAGCCAACCAGAGGGGAGGTACGAGCAGTACTTC
-,TRBV19,-,TRBJ1-5,CASSRQGTSNQPQHF,TGTGCCAGTAGTAGGCAGGGGACTAGCAATCAGCCCCAGCATTTT
TRBD2,TRBV19,-,TRBJ2-5,CASSRTSGGATAQETQYF,TGTGCCAGTAGTAGGACTAGCGGGGGGGCTACCGCCCAAGAGACCCAGTACTTC
-,TRBV7-2,-,TRBJ1-1,CASSFGRPGTEAFF,TGTGCCAGCAGCTTCGGACGGCCGGGGACTGAAGCTTTCTTT
-,TRBV9,once,TRBJ2-2,CASSVGNRAGELFF,TGTGCCAGCAGCGTAGGTAACCGGGCCGGGGAGCTGTTTTTT
-,TRBV27,-,TRBJ2-1,CASRPTGMTYNEQFF,TGTGCCAGCAGGCCTACGGGGATGACCTACAATGAGCAGTTCTTC
-,TRBV28,-,TRBJ1-2,CASRGGWGGYTF,TGTGCCAGCAGGGGGGGTTGGGGAGGCTACACCTTC
-,TRBV18,-,TRBJ2-2,CAGMTGNTGELFF,TGTGCCGGAATGACAGGGAACACCGGGGAGCTGTTTTTT
TRBD2,TRBV6-5,-,TRBJ2-1,CASSYLSGSSYNEQFF,TGTGCCAGCAGTTATCTTAGCGGGAGCTCCTACAATGAGCAGTTCTTC
TRBD2,TRBV18,-,TRBJ2-5,CASSQRLAGSETQYF,TGTGCCAGCTCACAAAGACTAGCGGGATCGGAGACCCAGTACTTC
-,TRBV9,few,TRBJ1-2,CASSATGYGYTF,TGTGCCAGCAGCGCCACAGGGTACGGCTACACCTTC
TRBD1,TRBV6-1,-,TRBJ1-3,CASSVQGGHSGNTIYF,TGTGCCAGCAGTGTACAGGGGGGCCACTCTGGAAACACCATATATTTT
TRBD2,TRBV7-3,-,TRBJ2-1,CASSPREGQYNEQFF,TGTGCCAGCAGCCCCAGGGAGGGGCAATACAATGAGCAGTTCTTC
TRBD1,TRBV30,-,TRBJ1-6,CAWKGDRGLSPLHF,TGTGCCTGGAAAGGGGACAGGGGGCTATCACCCCTCCACTTT
TRBD1,TRBV18,-,TRBJ1-1,CASSRTGVTNTEAFF,TGTGCCAGCTCACGGACAGGGGTTACGAACACTGAAGCTTTCTTT